This T cell receptor (beta chain) was obtained from a study of cytomegalovirus exposure and HLA in healthy donors. On the study more broadly: Early on, a data release was issued that held about 85 million unique TCRs from HLA-typed donors. General study findings and limits: Later analysis reportedly placed an Asian-associated ancestry cluster below the roughly 690-donor mean in N-insertions.

This clone was recorded a few times. Its antigen is not known. Primers for the PCR totalled 60 Vbeta and 13 Jbeta. The table came from immunoSEQ multiplex PCR; TCRdb's copy has only in-frame clones and leaves some out. The sample holds around 100,000 clones, about three quarters seen once. CDR1 SGHRS and CDR2 YFSETQ come from the germline V gene. The V end lost 4 bases, the J end lost 2 bases, and 12 bases lay between the germline ends. The CDR3 is 14 residues long. The receptor comes from a woman aged 35 to 49 in good health and CMV-seropositive. The sample comprised PBMCs. This chain uses TRBV5-1 with TRBJ2-5; D call uncertain. CDR3 protein: CASSPRQVQETQYF. CDR3 coding DNA: TGCGCCAGCAGCCCCCGTCAGGTACAAGAGACCCAGTACTTC.